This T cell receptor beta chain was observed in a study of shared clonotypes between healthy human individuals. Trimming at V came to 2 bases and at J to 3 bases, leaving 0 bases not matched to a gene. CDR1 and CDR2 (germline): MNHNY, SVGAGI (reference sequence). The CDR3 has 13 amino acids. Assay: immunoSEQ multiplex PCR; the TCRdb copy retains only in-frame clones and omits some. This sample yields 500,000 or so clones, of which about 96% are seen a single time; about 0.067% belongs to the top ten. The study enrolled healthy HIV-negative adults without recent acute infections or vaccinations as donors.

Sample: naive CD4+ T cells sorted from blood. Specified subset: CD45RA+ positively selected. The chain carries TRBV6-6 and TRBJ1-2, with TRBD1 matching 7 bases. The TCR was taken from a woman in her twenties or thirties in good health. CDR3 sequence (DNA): TGTGCCAGCAGTTACACAGGGGACTATGGCTACACCTTC. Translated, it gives CASSYTGDYGYTF.